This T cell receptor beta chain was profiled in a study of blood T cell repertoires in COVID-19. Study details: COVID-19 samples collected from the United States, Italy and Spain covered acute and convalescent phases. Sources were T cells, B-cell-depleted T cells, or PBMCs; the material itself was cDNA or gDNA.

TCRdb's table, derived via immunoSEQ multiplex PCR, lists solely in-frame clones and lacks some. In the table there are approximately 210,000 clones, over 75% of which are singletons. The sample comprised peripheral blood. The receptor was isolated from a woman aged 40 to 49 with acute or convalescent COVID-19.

The CDR3 sequence: CASSIVAGEQFF. In DNA form, the CDR3 reads TGTGCCAGCAGCATCGTAGCGGGGGAGCAGTTCTTC. V and J are TRBV21-1 and TRBJ2-1; the D call in the table, TRBD2, was not verified against the DNA. TRBV21-1 is a pseudogene segment. The CDR3 length is 12 residues.